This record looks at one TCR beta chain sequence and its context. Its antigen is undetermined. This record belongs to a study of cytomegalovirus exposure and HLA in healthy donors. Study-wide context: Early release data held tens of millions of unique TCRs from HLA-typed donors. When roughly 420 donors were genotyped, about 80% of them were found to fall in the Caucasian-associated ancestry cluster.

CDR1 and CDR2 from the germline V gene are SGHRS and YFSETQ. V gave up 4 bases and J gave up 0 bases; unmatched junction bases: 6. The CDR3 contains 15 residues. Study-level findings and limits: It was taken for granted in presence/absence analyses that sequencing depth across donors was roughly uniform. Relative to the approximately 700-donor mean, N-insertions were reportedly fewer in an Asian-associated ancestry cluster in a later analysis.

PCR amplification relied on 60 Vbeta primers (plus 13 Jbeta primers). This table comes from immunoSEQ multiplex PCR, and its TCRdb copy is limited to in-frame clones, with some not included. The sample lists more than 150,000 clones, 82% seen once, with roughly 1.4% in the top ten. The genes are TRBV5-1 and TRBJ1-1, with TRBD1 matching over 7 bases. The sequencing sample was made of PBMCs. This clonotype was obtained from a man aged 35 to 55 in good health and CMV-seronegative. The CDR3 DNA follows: TGCGCCAGCAGCCGGGACAGTAAGATGAACACTGAAGCTTTCTTT. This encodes CASSRDSKMNTEAFF.